The clone carrying this TCR beta chain was counted only a few times. Its antigen is undetermined. Every donor contributed roughly 10 milliliters of peripheral blood by blood draw. The sample comes from a study of blood T cells in healthy people across ages. Study context: Per two T cells, template switching captured roughly one barcoded beta molecule.

Study-wide findings and caveats: Because donor CMV status was unknown, expanded clonotype changes were possibly confounded.

Next came a second PCR, run for about 7 to 12 cycles, which used a sample-barcoded 5' primer along with a J-beta primer mix. TCRdb re-called the 5' RACE reads through MiXCR, storing one row per CDR3 protein. Of hundreds of thousands of distinct CDR3 sequences listed, around a fifth are singletons. The CDR3 has 15 residues. Trimming left V 4 bases short and J 5 bases short, with 18 bases between. Germline V gene lookup returns CDR1 SGHRS and CDR2 YFSETQ. The TCR was taken from a man aged 65-85 years in good health. This chain links TRBV5-1 with TRBJ2-5; D is unresolved. Sequencing was done on a sample of blood. CDR3 sequence: CASSPGGLSRETQYF. The CDR3 nucleotides are TGCGCCAGCAGCCCCGGTGGCTTAAGCCGGGAGACCCAGTACTTC.